This T cell receptor beta chain appears in the sequencing data of a study of T cells in Graves' hyperthyroidism and ophthalmopathy. Trimming removed 7 bases at V and 0 bases at J, with 17 bases between. Germline V gene lookup returns CDR1 SQVTM and CDR2 ANQGSEA. CDR3 length equals 15 residues. The CDR3 regions of TCR beta were amplified from RNA transcripts. An initial round of RT-PCR targeting the TCR CDR3 relied on the HTBI primer set. TCRdb recomputed calls from the multiplex PCR reads with MiXCR, one row per CDR3 protein. The table has 200,000 to 300,000 distinct CDR3 sequences, 15% to 20% seen once. This clonotype was counted many times. What it binds is unknown. Study-level results: Ophthalmopathy onset followed model prediction by a median about 6.9 months.

The sequence was collected from a woman under 30 with Graves' ophthalmopathy. The specimen sequenced was blood. The chain uses TRBV29-1 and TRBJ2-3; perhaps TRBD2 as D (6 bases). CDR3 nucleotide sequence: TGCAGCGGTAGTGGTGCGGGATTAAGCACAGATACGCAGTATTTT. This codes for CSGSGAGLSTDTQYF.